Each of the 18 T cell receptor beta chains below was sequenced from the same sample in a study of blood T cells in healthy people across ages. Through a sample-barcoded 5' primer and a J-beta primer mix, a second PCR was run for roughly 6 to 12 cycles. In TCRdb, the 5' RACE reads were re-called with MiXCR into one record per CDR3 protein. The data contain roughly 1,000,000 distinct CDR3 sequences, about 25% of them singletons. This sample was shared with a second study, whose subject was T cells of mothers and their children.

The sequenced sample consisted of blood. The receptors were sampled from a girl aged 2-10 years in good health.

The chain employs TRBV4-1 and TRBJ1-1; D is perhaps TRBD1 (5 bases). Germline V lookup: CDR1 MGHRA, CDR2 YSYEKL. Trimming stripped 1 base from V and 6 bases from J, with 12 bases between. This CDR3 has 14 amino acids. The CDR3 sequence is CASSQVEGPAEAFF. In DNA, the CDR3 is TGCGCCAGCAGCCAAGTGGAGGGGCCGGCTGAAGCTTTCTTT.

V gene TRBV27 combines with J gene TRBJ2-3; 8 bases agree with TRBD1. The CDR3 has 17 residues. From germline, CDR1 is MNHEY and CDR2 SMNVEV (reference sequence). The trim removed 5 bases at V and 1 base at J, leaving 11 bases unmatched. The CDR3, as DNA: TGTGCCAGCAGTCCCGAGACAGGGGATTGGGGCACAGATACGCAGTATTTT. It is translated as CASSPETGDWGTDTQYF.

This chain links TRBV9 with TRBJ2-5; D remains ambiguous. The CDR3 is 13 amino acids. The V and J ends lost 3 bases and 3 bases respectively, with 9 bases between them. From germline, CDR1 is SGDLS and CDR2 YYNGEE. CDR3 region: CASSEGNEETQYF. CDR3 sequence (DNA): TGTGCCAGCAGCGAGGGAAACGAAGAGACCCAGTACTTC.

This clonotype was counted only a few times. The gene calls are TRBV7-6 and TRBJ2-7, with no clear D. CDR1 is SGHVS and CDR2 is FNYEAQ in the germline V gene. The CDR3 loop spans 15 amino acids. Trimming took off 1 base at V and 0 bases at J, with 10 bases between the two ends. DNA for the CDR3: TGTGCCAGCAGCTTAGGACTCTCAAGCTCCTACGAGCAGTACTTC. Its translation is CASSLGLSSSYEQYF.

This clonotype turned up a few times. The V gene is TRBV20-1, the J gene TRBJ2-5, with 12 bases aligning to TRBD2. The CDR3 has 14 amino acids. J lost 9 bases, V lost 4 bases, and 9 bases had no gene match. The germline V gene encodes CDR1 DFQATT and CDR2 SNEGSKA (reference sequence). This CDR3 reads CSATPSTSGGAQYF. DNA for the CDR3: TGCAGTGCTACCCCTTCGACTAGCGGGGGCGCCCAGTACTTC.

The gene calls are TRBV2 and TRBJ1-4; TRBD1 matches 7 bases. Germline CDR1 is SNHLY and CDR2 is FYNNEI. The ends lost 8 bases at V and 6 bases at J; junction bases unmatched: 9. The CDR3 is 14 residues long. Here the CDR3 reads CASGKTGMDEKLFF. CDR3 sequence (DNA): TGTGCCAGCGGGAAGACAGGGATGGATGAAAAACTGTTTTTT.

The V call is TRBV5-1, the J call TRBJ2-5; the D gene is possibly TRBD2 (6 bases). V was cut by 2 bases and J by 5 bases, with 16 bases left in between. Germline CDR1 SGHRS, CDR2 YFSETQ. The CDR3 loop spans 15 amino acids. CDR3 sequence reads: CASSFLEGSGETQYF. As DNA, the CDR3 is TGCGCCAGCAGCTTTCTGGAGGGGTCTGGGGAGACCCAGTACTTC.

This chain joins TRBV7-2 and TRBJ2-2; a possible D gene is TRBD1 (8 bases). The ends were cut back, 2 bases at V and 5 bases at J, with 15 bases in the middle. From germline, CDR1 is SGHTA and CDR2 FQGNSA. The CDR3 extends over 16 amino acids. The CDR3 nucleotides read TGTGCCAGCAGCTTAACAACAGGGGGGGGGACCGGGGAGCTGTTTTTT. Translated, it gives CASSLTTGGGTGELFF.

As DNA, the CDR3 is TGTGCCAGCAGCTTGGGGACCAGGGACTACGAGCAGTACTTC. This translates into CASSLGTRDYEQYF. The chain couples TRBV5-6 to TRBJ2-7, with D possibly matching TRBD1 (5 bases). CDR1 is SGHDT, CDR2 YYEEEE, per germline. The ends were cut back, 0 bases at V and 3 bases at J, with 10 bases in the middle. This CDR3 region has 14 residues.

The V and J genes are TRBV29-1 and TRBJ2-5; D call uncertain. The J call is doubtful: the DNA matches TRBJ2-7 better. This CDR3 contains 13 residues. CDR1 is SQVTM, CDR2 ANQGSEA, per germline. CDR3 loop: CSVVHGSSYEQYF. CDR3 bases: TGCAGCGTTGTCCACGGCTCATCCTACGAGCAGTACTTC.

The chain employs TRBV7-3 and TRBJ2-1; 7 nucleotides line up with TRBD2. Germline trimming cut 5 bases from V and 7 bases from J; bases unmatched to any gene: 11. CDR1 SGHTA and CDR2 FQGTGA come from the germline V gene. The CDR3 contains 15 residues. The chain's CDR3 is CASSPQWSGRNEQFF. The DNA for the CDR3 is TGTGCCAGCAGCCCCCAGTGGTCCGGGAGGAATGAGCAGTTCTTC.

The count of this clonotype is one. V and J are TRBV6-2 or TRBV6-3 and TRBJ2-3; 9 nucleotides line up with TRBD2. With V trimmed by 6 bases and J by 7 bases, 8 bases remained unmatched. The CDR3 has 14 amino acids. The germline V gene encodes CDR1 MNHEY and CDR2 SVGEGT. The CDR3 loop is CASSDGTSLNTQYF. DNA for the CDR3: TGTGCCAGCAGCGACGGGACTAGCCTGAATACGCAGTATTTT.

This clonotype was observed a few times. The V call is TRBV2, the J call TRBJ2-1; D ambiguous. This CDR3 region has 11 residues. V lost 9 bases and J lost 6, with 9 bases in between. Germline V lookup: CDR1 SNHLY, CDR2 FYNNEI. The CDR3 is CASLGFNEQFF. DNA for the CDR3: TGTGCCAGTCTGGGATTCAATGAGCAGTTCTTC.

The genes are TRBV9 and TRBJ2-2, with D perhaps TRBD2 (6 bases). The CDR3 consists of 17 residues. The V end was cut by 0 bases, the J end by 0 bases, with 12 bases between. From germline, CDR1 is SGDLS and CDR2 YYNGEE. For the CDR3, the DNA is TGTGCCAGCAGCGTAGGAGTCGGGGAGGCGAACACCGGGGAGCTGTTTTTT. Translating it yields CASSVGVGEANTGELFF.

The CDR3 nucleotides are TGTGCCACCGGGACAGGGAACACCGGGGAGCTGTTTTTT. The encoded protein is CATGTGNTGELFF. The chain uses TRBV28 and TRBJ2-2, with TRBD1 matching 8 bases. The trim removed 10 bases at V and 1 base at J, leaving 2 bases unmatched. Germline lookup yields CDR1 MDHEN and CDR2 SYDVKM. There are 13 residues in the CDR3.

The rearrangement uses TRBV4-3 and TRBJ1-3; D uncertain. The CDR3 spans 13 residues. CDR1 and CDR2 from the germline V gene are LGHNA and YSLEER. The V and J ends lost 4 bases and 4 bases respectively, with 8 bases between them. The CDR3, as DNA: TGCGCCAGCAGCCCGCAGGTGGGAAACACCATATATTTT. Encoded protein: CASSPQVGNTIYF.

This clonotype has more than one count but fewer than ten. The chain combines TRBV12-3 or TRBV12-4 with TRBJ2-5; D is unclear. The V gene lost 4 bases and the J gene lost 0 bases, with 15 bases spanning the gap. The CDR3 consists of 16 residues. The CDR3 sequence is CASSSRFKSYQETQYF. The CDR3, as DNA: TGTGCCAGCAGTTCCCGCTTCAAAAGCTACCAAGAGACCCAGTACTTC.

This clonotype showed up just a few times. The chain joins TRBV20-1 to TRBJ2-5; D uncertain. The J call may be in error: the DNA end matches TRBJ2-7 better. CDR1 and CDR2 from the germline V gene are DFQATT and SNEGSKA (reference sequence). This CDR3 is 13 amino acids long. Here the CDR3 reads CSANSRYSYEQYF. CDR3 bases: TGCAGTGCCAATTCTAGGTACAGTTACGAGCAGTACTTC.